This T cell receptor beta chain derives from a study of blood T cell repertoires in COVID-19. Study context: The United States, Italy and Spain supplied acute and convalescent COVID-19 samples. From T cells, B-cell-depleted T cells, or PBMCs came the material, which was cDNA or gDNA.

Methods used by the authors: Amplifying reference gene primers gave estimates of nucleated cell counts. Measured with immunoSEQ multiplex PCR; TCRdb has only the in-frame clones, and not every one. D and trimming were read from the DNA, whereas the V and J calls and clone size are those reported in that table. This sample has 110,000 to 150,000 clones, with 75% to 90% found just once. V was cut by 5 bases and J by 8 bases, with 18 bases left in between. CDR3 length equals 14 residues. Germline CDR1 reads SGHTA; CDR2 reads FQGNSA. V usage is TRBV7-2 and J usage is TRBJ1-2; possible D gene TRBD1, 6 bases. The specimen was peripheral blood. This clonotype was sampled from a woman aged 45 to 65 with acute or convalescent COVID-19. In nucleotides, the CDR3 is TGTGCCAGCAGCCCGCAACCAGGGGAGGGGGGCTACACCTTC. Amino acids: CASSPQPGEGGYTF.